This T cell receptor (beta chain) was identified in a study of T cells in Graves' hyperthyroidism and ophthalmopathy. V dropped 7 bases and J dropped 4 bases, with 11 bases sitting between them. The CDR3 is 11 residues long. CDR1 is SQVTM, CDR2 ANQGSEA, per germline. Stable Graves' hyperthyroidism meant no ophthalmopathy progression within 18 months. Exclusions: uncontrolled infection, other autoimmune disease, pregnancy, lactation. RNA transcripts served as the template for amplifying TCR beta CDR3 regions. RT-PCR in the first round (using the HTBI primer set) targeted the TCR CDR3. TCRdb processed the multiplex PCR reads anew with MiXCR; each CDR3 protein has one entry. The data hold over 300,000 distinct CDR3 sequences, with approximately 14% observed a single time.

Sample: blood. The chain carries TRBV29-1 and TRBJ2-7; no definite D call. This clonotype originated in a woman in her sixties or seventies with Graves' hyperthyroidism. DNA of the CDR3: TGCAGCGCCGGGCTGGTGTACGAGCAGTACTTC. This codes for CSAGLVYEQYF.